These T cell receptor beta chains were read from a single sample in a study of blood T cell repertoires in COVID-19. Profiling relied on immunoSEQ multiplex PCR, and the TCRdb table lists in-frame clones only, not all of them. Of around 160,000 clones listed, roughly 81% are singletons. The material sequenced was peripheral blood. The origin of the receptors is a human donor with acute or convalescent COVID-19. The donor label of this sample is uncertain. Each CDR3 is given with its conserved first and last residue. D genes are given only for firm matches. A clone size is listed for some rows: how often the clone was seen (once, few, many), or a class if it is expanded.

d_call j_call v_call clone_size cdr3_nt cdr3_aa
TRBD2 TRBJ2-5 TRBV10-3 NA TGTGCCATCAGTGAGGGGACTAGCGCCCAAGAGACCCAGTACTTC CAISEGTSAQETQYF
TRBD1 TRBJ1-2 TRBV28 NA TGTGCCAGCAGTGTTACAGGGGCCTATGGCTACACCTTC CASSVTGAYGYTF
NA TRBJ1-2 TRBV19 NA TGTGCCAGTAGTATAGCCCAGAGGGGCTACACCTTC CASSIAQRGYTF
TRBD1 TRBJ1-3 TRBV2 NA TGTGCCAGCAGCTTCGGACAGGGGGCTTCTGGAAACACCATATATTTT CASSFGQGASGNTIYF
NA TRBJ2-1 TRBV9 NA TGTGCCAGCACCAGCGGGCAGTATAGTAAGCAGTTCTTC CASTSGQYSKQFF
NA TRBJ1-1 TRBV5-1 NA TGCGCCAGCAGTACAGGAATGAACACTGAAGCTTTCTTT CASSTGMNTEAFF
NA TRBJ1-1 TRBV6-5 NA TGTGCCAGCAGTTACTCGCCGGGATACTACACTGAAGCTTTCTTT CASSYSPGYYTEAFF
TRBD1 TRBJ1-3 TRBV5-1 NA TGCGCCAGCAGCTTGGCCGGACAGGGAACCGGAAACACCATATATTTT CASSLAGQGTGNTIYF
NA TRBJ1-5 TRBV19 NA TGTGCCAGCACAAAGGGGAGGCCGGGAAGCAATCAGCCCCAGCATTTT CASTKGRPGSNQPQHF
TRBD1 TRBJ2-1 TRBV27 NA TGTGCCAGCCTGATGACAGGGACCGATGAGCAGTTCTTC CASLMTGTDEQFF
NA TRBJ1-5 TRBV2 NA TGTGCCAGCACTCGGGGGGCTGGTCAGCCCCAGCATTTT CASTRGAGQPQHF
NA TRBJ2-1 TRBV12-3/TRBV12-4 NA TGTGCCAGCAGGGACGGAGGAGGTGAGCAGTTCTTC CASRDGGGEQFF
NA TRBJ1-1 TRBV18 NA TGTGCCAGCTCACCCGAGGCTATTGAAGCTTTCTTT CASSPEAIEAFF
NA TRBJ1-1 TRBV9 few TGTGCCAGCAGCGTAGCTCCTGGGAGCTATGAAGCTTTCTTT CASSVAPGSYEAFF
NA TRBJ2-1 TRBV6-5 NA TGTGCCAGCAGTTACTGGGGGGGCATGGATGAGCAGTTCTTC CASSYWGGMDEQFF
NA TRBJ1-5 TRBV6-6 once TGTGCCAGCAGTTACTTCCAGGACAATCAGCCCCAGCATTTT CASSYFQDNQPQHF
TRBD2 TRBJ2-1 TRBV19 NA TGTGCCAGTAGCATGACTAGCGGGGGGGTGAGCTCCTACAATGAGCAGTTCTTC CASSMTSGGVSSYNEQFF
TRBD1 TRBJ2-2 TRBV7-9 once TGTGCCAGCAGCTTTGCGACAGGGATTAACACCGGGGAGCTGTTTTTT CASSFATGINTGELFF
NA TRBJ2-5 TRBV5-6 NA TGTGCCAGCAGCCCCCTGAGTGCGTGGGCAGAGACCCAGTACTTC CASSPLSAWAETQYF
TRBD2 TRBJ2-3 TRBV29-1 NA TGCAGCGTTAGCGGGAGAGGCACAGATACGCAGTATTTT CSVSGRGTDTQYF
NA TRBJ1-1 TRBV30 NA TGTGCCTGGGGTCGACAGAACACTGAAGCTTTCTTT CAWGRQNTEAFF
NA TRBJ1-1 TRBV19 NA TGTGCCAGTAGTGGGGGGGGCGCTGAAGCTTTCTTT CASSGGGAEAFF
TRBD1 TRBJ1-4 TRBV4-1 NA TGCGCCAGCAGCCTCCGGACAGGGACTAATGAAAAACTGTTTTTT CASSLRTGTNEKLFF
NA TRBJ1-5 TRBV9 NA TGTGCCAGCAGCGTAGGAGGGGGGGCAAGGCAGCCCCAGCATTTT CASSVGGGARQPQHF
TRBD1 TRBJ1-1 TRBV11-2 NA TGTGCCAGCAGCACCGGGACAGGGTACATGAACACTGAAGCTTTCTTT CASSTGTGYMNTEAFF
NA TRBJ1-1 TRBV7-9 NA TGTGCCAGCGCGGAGACTATGAACACTGAAGCTTTCTTT CASAETMNTEAFF
TRBD1 TRBJ1-1 TRBV7-9 NA TGTGCCAGCAGCGGCAGCACAGGGGTTGGGCCTGAAGCTTTCTTT CASSGSTGVGPEAFF
NA TRBJ1-1 TRBV19 NA TGTGCCAGTAGTATGGAGGGAGAAGCTTTCTTT CASSMEGEAFF
NA TRBJ1-2 TRBV24-1 NA TGTGCCACCAGTGATTTGACAGGGTCTGGCTACACCTTC CATSDLTGSGYTF
NA TRBJ1-4 TRBV10-3 NA TGTGCCATCAGTGAGGGGGCAGGCGATAATGAAAAACTGTTTTTT CAISEGAGDNEKLFF
NA TRBJ2-7 TRBV5-6 NA TGTGCCAGCAGCCTTGCGAGGTACGAGCAGTACTTC CASSLARYEQYF
NA TRBJ2-7 TRBV7-9 NA TGTGCCAGCAGCTTGGAGGCGCCCTACGAGCAGTACTTC CASSLEAPYEQYF
NA TRBJ1-2 TRBV12-5 NA TGTGCTAGTGACAATTCCGGCAGGTTGGACTATGGCTACACCTTC CASDNSGRLDYGYTF
NA TRBJ1-3 TRBV9 NA TGTGCCAGCAGCGTAGATGGGACACGCCGAAACACCATATATTTT CASSVDGTRRNTIYF
NA TRBJ1-1 TRBV4-1 NA TGCGCCAGCAGCGCTAGGACATCGAACACTGAAGCTTTCTTT CASSARTSNTEAFF
TRBD1 TRBJ1-5 TRBV15 NA TGTGCCACCAGCAGAGATCGTCGCAGGGGGAGCAATCAGCCCCAGCATTTT CATSRDRRRGSNQPQHF
NA TRBJ2-3 TRBV30 NA TGTGCCGGAGGGGGCAAGACAGATACGCAGTATTTT CAGGGKTDTQYF
NA TRBJ2-1 TRBV20-1 NA TGCAGTGCTAGACTGGTCAGTGAGCAGTTCTTC CSARLVSEQFF
TRBD1 TRBJ2-5 TRBV5-1 NA TGCGCCAGCAGCCAACCTGAGACAGGGGAAGAGACCCAGTACTTC CASSQPETGEETQYF
TRBD2 TRBJ2-3 TRBV7-9 NA TGTGCCAGCAGCTTTACTAGCGGGGGCACAGATACGCAGTATTTT CASSFTSGGTDTQYF
TRBD2 TRBJ2-1 TRBV11-2 NA TGTGCCAGCAGCTTAGACCTAGCGGGGGGGGAGCAGTTCTTC CASSLDLAGGEQFF
TRBD2 TRBJ2-3 TRBV6-5 NA TGTGCCAGCAGCCAGGGCGGGGGGCGGACAGATACGCAGTATTTT CASSQGGGRTDTQYF
NA TRBJ1-4 TRBV7-3 few TGTGCCAGCAGCTTAGGAGGACGGGGAACTAATGAAAAACTGTTTTTT CASSLGGRGTNEKLFF
NA TRBJ1-6 TRBV27 NA TGTGCCAGCAGGTCTTTCGGAGCGTCAAATTCACCCCTCCACTTT CASRSFGASNSPLHF
NA TRBJ2-2 TRBV24-1 NA TGTGCCACCAGTGATTCTTACACCGGGGAGCTGTTTTTT CATSDSYTGELFF
TRBD1 TRBJ1-2 TRBV9 NA TGTGCCAGCAGCGTTGATCCTGGGACAGGGGAGCGGGGCTACACCTTC CASSVDPGTGERGYTF
NA TRBJ1-1 TRBV6-2/TRBV6-3 NA TGTGCCAGCAGTTACTATGGGGCCGGCACTGAAGCTTTCTTT CASSYYGAGTEAFF
NA TRBJ1-5 TRBV2 NA TGTGCCAGCAGTGAACAGTCAGGGCGTCAGCCCCAGCATTTT CASSEQSGRQPQHF
TRBD1 TRBJ1-5 TRBV24-1 NA TGTGCCACCAGTGATGGGGTCAGGGGGGATCAGCCCCAGCATTTT CATSDGVRGDQPQHF
TRBD1 TRBJ1-5 TRBV6-5 NA TGTGCCAGCAGGGGACAGGGCGGGAATCAGCCCCAGCATTTT CASRGQGGNQPQHF
NA TRBJ2-5 TRBV2 NA TGTGCCAGCAGTGAAGCGGGCGCCTCGATGGAGACCCAGTACTTC CASSEAGASMETQYF
TRBD1 TRBJ1-2 TRBV10-3 NA TGTGCCATCCGGGACAGGGGGTCTCCCCCAGAGGGCTACACCTTC CAIRDRGSPPEGYTF
TRBD1 TRBJ1-1 TRBV5-4 NA TGTGCCAGCAGCCCCGGGACAGGGAACACTGAAGCTTTCTTT CASSPGTGNTEAFF
NA TRBJ2-2 TRBV2 NA TGTGCCAGCAATAGTAATGGGGCTAGGGAGCTGTTTTTT CASNSNGARELFF
NA TRBJ1-3 TRBV19 NA TGTGCCAGTAGTATACACGCAGGCTCTGGAAACACCATATATTTT CASSIHAGSGNTIYF
NA TRBJ2-7 TRBV27 NA TGTGCCAGCAGTTTATCGAGGGGGAGCTCCTACGAGCAGTACTTC CASSLSRGSSYEQYF
NA TRBJ1-1 TRBV7-3 NA TGTGCCAGCAGCTTGTATTTACAGCGGACTGAAGCTTTCTTT CASSLYLQRTEAFF
NA TRBJ1-5 TRBV6-5 NA TGTGCCAGCAGGCGGGGAAATCAGCCCCAGCATTTT CASRRGNQPQHF
NA TRBJ1-5 TRBV4-2 NA TGTGCCAGCAGCCAAGGTACGGCGGAGGGACAGCCCCAGCATTTT CASSQGTAEGQPQHF
TRBD2 TRBJ2-1 TRBV24-1 NA TGTGCCACCAGTGATCAGCGGGGGGGCCGTAATGAGCAGTTCTTC CATSDQRGGRNEQFF